This T cell receptor (beta chain) was recorded in a study of blood T cell repertoires in COVID-19. Across the whole study: Sites in the United States, Italy and Spain provided acute and convalescent COVID-19 samples.

In the authors' workflow: From reference gene primer amplification, estimates of nucleated cell counts were derived. The method was immunoSEQ multiplex PCR; TCRdb's version includes in-frame clones alone and lacks a portion of them. The D gene and trimming were derived from the DNA, and the V and J assignments and clone size from that table. Of some 60,000 clones in the sample, around nine tenths were seen once. The CDR3 spans 13 residues. Trimming removed 6 bases at V and 0 bases at J, with 3 bases between. The sequence was collected from a human donor in a cohort sampled during active COVID-19. The chain employs TRBV12-3 or TRBV12-4 and TRBJ2-6; the D is unclear. Sequencing was performed on peripheral blood. In DNA form, the CDR3 reads TGTGCCAGCAGCCGCTCTGGGGCCAACGTCCTGACTTTC. It is translated as CASSRSGANVLTF.